This record concerns one T cell receptor (beta chain) sequence. Its specificity is unknown. The V gene lost 5 bases and the J gene lost 0 bases, with 10 bases spanning the gap. The CDR3 spans 14 residues. Looked up from germline, CDR1 is SQVTM and CDR2 is ANQGSEA. The protocol was immunoSEQ multiplex PCR, while the TCRdb copy is restricted to in-frame clones and leaves out a portion. The sample lists about 150,000 clones, about nine tenths occurring once. The record originates from a study of T cell responses to AZD1222 COVID-19 vaccine. Study results and caveats: Baseline serology detected seropositivity in only a handful of AZD1222 recipients. Spike-specific TCR repertoires showed rising breadth and depth after two AZD1222 doses.

The sequences come from peripheral blood, collected on day 0 of MenACWY control vaccination. This chain joins TRBV29-1 and TRBJ2-2; perhaps TRBD2 as D (6 bases). This clonotype originated in an adult in good health. CDR3 region: CSVIRDSNTGELFF. Written as DNA, the CDR3 is TGCAGCGTTATAAGGGACTCGAACACCGGGGAGCTGTTTTTT.